These T cell receptor beta chains were read from a single sample in a study of control samples from healthy donors and cancer patients. Assay: immunoSEQ multiplex PCR; the TCRdb copy retains only in-frame clones and omits some. The sample has some 70,000 clones, 83% seen once. What was sequenced was blood. These receptor sequences come from a man between 60 and 75 years old in good health. Each CDR3 is given with its conserved first and last residue. The D gene is left open where the match is weak. Only part of the rows carry a size: once, few, many, or a class if the clone is expanded.

j_gene | abundance | v_gene | d_gene | CDR3nt | CDR3aa
TRBJ2-3 | NA | TRBV11-1 | TRBD2 | TGTGCCAGCAGCCATGCGGCGGGGGGGGCGGATACGCAGTATTTT | CASSHAAGGADTQYF
TRBJ2-5 | NA | TRBV6-1 | TRBD2 | TGTGCCAGCAGTGAAGATTGGAGCGGGAGGAGGGGGGAGACCCAGTACTTC | CASSEDWSGRRGETQYF
TRBJ2-5 | NA | TRBV14 | TRBD2 | TGTGCCAGCAGCCAAGACCTAGCGGGAGCGGAGACCCAGTACTTC | CASSQDLAGAETQYF
TRBJ2-7 | NA | TRBV28 | NA | TGTGCCACCCAGTTTGAATACGAGCAGTACTTC | CATQFEYEQYF
TRBJ2-4 | NA | TRBV6-2/TRBV6-3 | TRBD2 | TGTGCCAGCAGTTACCCAACGGGACTAGCGGGAGTTTTGGACATTCAGTACTTC | CASSYPTGLAGVLDIQYF
TRBJ2-3 | NA | TRBV6-2/TRBV6-3 | NA | TGTGCCAGCAGTCTCCAGGGAAGCACAGATACGCAGTATTTT | CASSLQGSTDTQYF
TRBJ1-4 | NA | TRBV28 | NA | TGTGCCAGCAGTTTTGGCAGCCAGAATGAAAAACTGTTTTTT | CASSFGSQNEKLFF
TRBJ1-4 | NA | TRBV28 | TRBD1 | TGTGCCAGCAGCTCCCGGGACAGGGGGCTCCCCAATGAAAAACTGTTTTTT | CASSSRDRGLPNEKLFF
TRBJ2-7 | NA | TRBV5-1 | NA | TGCGCCAGCAGCTTGGAGGCAGGGTACGAGCAGTACTTC | CASSLEAGYEQYF
TRBJ2-1 | NA | TRBV27 | TRBD2 | TGTGCCAGCGGAGCCGGGACTAGCAGAGGCAAAACCTACAATGAGCAGTTCTTC | CASGAGTSRGKTYNEQFF
TRBJ2-5 | few | TRBV29-1 | TRBD2 | TGCAGCGTCGTGGGAGGGGTTGGGGAGACCCAGTACTTC | CSVVGGVGETQYF
TRBJ2-1 | NA | TRBV1 | NA | TGCACCAGCAGCCAGCCGCGGGAGGGCCTTGGCAATGAGCAGTTCTTC | CTSSQPREGLGNEQFF
TRBJ2-1 | NA | TRBV24-1 | NA | TGTGCCACCAGTGAGTCCGGGACTTCGAGCTCCTACAATGAGCAGTTCTTC | CATSESGTSSSYNEQFF
TRBJ2-7 | NA | TRBV20-1 | NA | TGCAGTGCTACTAGCACCTACGAGCAGTACTTC | CSATSTYEQYF
TRBJ1-5 | NA | TRBV2 | NA | TGTGCCAGCAGGGGAGGGGACGGCAATCAGCCCCAGCATTTT | CASRGGDGNQPQHF
TRBJ2-1 | NA | TRBV6-5 | NA | TGTGCCAGCCTGTCTAGGACACAAGCATACAATGAGCAGTTCTTC | CASLSRTQAYNEQFF
TRBJ2-5 | NA | TRBV11-2 | NA | TGTGCCAGCAGCTTAGGCGAGACCCAGTACTTC | CASSLGETQYF
TRBJ2-1 | NA | TRBV19 | TRBD1 | TGTGCCACCTCTACAGGGGGCCTCTACAATGAGCAGTTCTTC | CATSTGGLYNEQFF
TRBJ1-2 | few | TRBV30 | TRBD1 | TGTGCCTGGAGTTTGCAGGGGGTAATCTATGGCTACACCTTC | CAWSLQGVIYGYTF
TRBJ2-1 | NA | TRBV7-6 | NA | TGTGCCAGCAGCTTTTCTTACAATGAGCAGTTCTTC | CASSFSYNEQFF
TRBJ2-6 | NA | TRBV5-8 | TRBD2 | TGTGCCAGCAGCCGCGGGACTAGCGTAATCTCTGGGGCCAACGTCCTGACTTTC | CASSRGTSVISGANVLTF
TRBJ2-3 | NA | TRBV18 | TRBD1 | TGTGCCAGCTCACGAACGACAGGGTCAGATACGCAGTATTTT | CASSRTTGSDTQYF
TRBJ2-7 | NA | TRBV30 | NA | TGTGCCTGGAGTCCTAGGGCCCACAGGGAACTCAGCTCCTACGAGCAGTACTTC | CAWSPRAHRELSSYEQYF
TRBJ2-6 | NA | TRBV5-8 | NA | TGTGCCAGCAGCTTGGTTGGGGTGCGCTCTGGGGCCAACGTCCTGACTTTC | CASSLVGVRSGANVLTF
TRBJ1-3 | few | TRBV7-2 | TRBD1 | TGTGCCAGCAGCCCACACAGGGGGACCTACTCTGGAAACACCATATATTTT | CASSPHRGTYSGNTIYF
TRBJ2-7 | NA | TRBV4-1 | TRBD2 | TGCGCCAGCAGCCAAGTCCAGCGGGAGGACGAGCAGTACTTC | CASSQVQREDEQYF
TRBJ2-6 | NA | TRBV14 | TRBD1 | TGTGCCAGCAGCCAGACAGGGTTCTCTGGGGCCAACGTCCTGACTTTC | CASSQTGFSGANVLTF
TRBJ1-2 | NA | TRBV20-1 | NA | TGCAGTGCTAGACGGGGTGGCTACACCTTC | CSARRGGYTF
TRBJ1-2 | NA | TRBV6-4 | TRBD1 | TGTGCCAGCAGTTCAAACTCAGGGGGGAACTATGGCTACACCTTC | CASSSNSGGNYGYTF
TRBJ2-7 | NA | TRBV6-2/TRBV6-3 | TRBD1 | TGTGCCAGCAGCCCCACTTCGGACAGGGGGTATGAGTACTTC | CASSPTSDRGYEYF
TRBJ2-3 | NA | TRBV5-1 | NA | TGCGCCAGCAGTCCAAGCACAGATACGCAGTATTTT | CASSPSTDTQYF
TRBJ1-1 | NA | TRBV5-8 | NA | TGTGCCAGCAGCTTGTTAGGGGCCCGTCAAGCTTTCTTT | CASSLLGARQAFF
TRBJ2-2 | NA | TRBV6-2/TRBV6-3 | NA | TGTGCCAGCAGTTACCAGGGGGGGACCGGGGAGCTGTTTTTT | CASSYQGGTGELFF
TRBJ2-3 | few | TRBV5-4 | TRBD1 | TGTGCCAGCAACGCCGGACCGGGACAGGGTCATGCAGATACGCAGTATTTT | CASNAGPGQGHADTQYF